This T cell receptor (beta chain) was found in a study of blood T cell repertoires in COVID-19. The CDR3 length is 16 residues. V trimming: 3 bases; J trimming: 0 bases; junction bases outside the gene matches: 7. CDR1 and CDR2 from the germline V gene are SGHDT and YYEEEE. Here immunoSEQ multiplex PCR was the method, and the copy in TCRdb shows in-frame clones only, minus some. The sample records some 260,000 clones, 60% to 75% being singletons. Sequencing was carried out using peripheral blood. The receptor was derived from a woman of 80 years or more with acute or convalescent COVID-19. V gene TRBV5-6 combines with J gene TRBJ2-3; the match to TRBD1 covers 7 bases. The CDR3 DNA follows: TGTGCCAGCAGCTCCGCCTTGACAGGGAGCACAGATACGCAGTATTTT. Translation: CASSSALTGSTDTQYF.